This T cell receptor (beta chain) was captured in a study of T cell repertoires in cytomegalovirus infection. Broader study findings: Dominant in the ex vivo response were TCR beta clonotypes restricted by HLA-C and specific for CMV.

Notes on this clonotype: Its antigen is unknown.

CDR1 is SGHAT, CDR2 FQNNGV, per germline. The CDR3 extends over 15 amino acids. V lost 1 base and J 0 bases, leaving 8 bases between the germline ends. Using its own MiXCR run on the reads, TCRdb lists one record per CDR3 protein. This sample has approximately 500,000 distinct CDR3 sequences, with about 33% found just once. The sequence came from a human donor in good health (CMV status not recorded). Some clones in this sample may be carry-over from other donors' samples. Sequences were derived from cultured PBMCs, sampled from culture after CMV antigen stimulation. V is TRBV11-2 and J is TRBJ2-3, with a tentative D call TRBD2 (5 bases). CDR3 in amino acids: CASSLGGQSTDTQYF. The CDR3 DNA reads as TGTGCCAGCAGCTTAGGCGGGCAAAGCACAGATACGCAGTATTTT.